The clone carrying this T cell receptor (beta chain) appeared once. Its target is not known. The donors were all Caucasian adults (living in Nashville, Tennessee). The sample comes from a study of shared clonotypes between healthy human individuals. The authors distributed each subset's genomic DNA evenly over several immunoSEQ plates. Assay: immunoSEQ multiplex PCR; the TCRdb copy retains only in-frame clones and omits some. Of some 2.3 million clones in the sample, 85% to 95% were seen once. Overall study results and limits: Clonotype sharing levels among donors were expected to vary with sequencing depth.

Germline assignment: CDR1 LNHDA and CDR2 SQIVND (reference sequence). The CDR3 has 18 residues. Trimming pared 0 bases from V and 4 bases from J, leaving 21 bases between. The sequenced sample was naive CD4+ T cells from PBMCs. Subset defined: CD45RA+ positively selected. The source of this sequence is a man aged 18 to 30 in good health. Some clones in this sample may be carry-over from other donors' samples. The gene calls are TRBV19 and TRBJ2-5; D gene uncertain. CDR3 coding DNA: TGTGCCAGTAGTATAGAGGGGTCCGCGAATTTAGGCGGAGAGACCCAGTACTTC. This encodes CASSIEGSANLGGETQYF.